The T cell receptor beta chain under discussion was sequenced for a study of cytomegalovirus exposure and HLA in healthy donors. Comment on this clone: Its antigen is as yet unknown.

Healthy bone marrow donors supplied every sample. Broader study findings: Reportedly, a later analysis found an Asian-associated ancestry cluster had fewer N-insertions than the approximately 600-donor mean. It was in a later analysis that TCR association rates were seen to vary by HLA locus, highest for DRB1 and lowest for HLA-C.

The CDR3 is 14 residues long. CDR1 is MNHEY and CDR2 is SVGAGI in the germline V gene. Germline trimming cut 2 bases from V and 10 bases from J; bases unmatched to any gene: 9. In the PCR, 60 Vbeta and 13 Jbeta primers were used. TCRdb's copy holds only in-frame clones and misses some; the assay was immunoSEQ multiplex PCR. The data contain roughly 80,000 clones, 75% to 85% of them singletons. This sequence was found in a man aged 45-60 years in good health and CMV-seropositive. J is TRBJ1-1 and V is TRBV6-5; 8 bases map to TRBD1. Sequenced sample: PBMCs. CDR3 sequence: CASSYTGQGAGAFF. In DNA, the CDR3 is TGTGCCAGCAGTTACACCGGTCAGGGGGCAGGAGCTTTCTTT.